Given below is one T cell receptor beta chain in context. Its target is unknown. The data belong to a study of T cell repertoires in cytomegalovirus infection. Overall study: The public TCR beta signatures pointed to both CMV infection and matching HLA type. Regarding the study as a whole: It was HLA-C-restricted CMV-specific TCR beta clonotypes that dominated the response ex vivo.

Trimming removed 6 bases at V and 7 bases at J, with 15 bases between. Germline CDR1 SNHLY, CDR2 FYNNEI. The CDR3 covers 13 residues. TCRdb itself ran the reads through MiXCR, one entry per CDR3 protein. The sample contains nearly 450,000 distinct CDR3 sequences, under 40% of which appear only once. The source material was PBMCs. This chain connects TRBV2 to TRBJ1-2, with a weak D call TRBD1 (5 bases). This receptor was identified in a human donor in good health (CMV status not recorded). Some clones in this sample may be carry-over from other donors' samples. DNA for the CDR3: TGTGCCAGCAGGGAGACCGACAGCATTGGCTACACCTTC. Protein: CASRETDSIGYTF.